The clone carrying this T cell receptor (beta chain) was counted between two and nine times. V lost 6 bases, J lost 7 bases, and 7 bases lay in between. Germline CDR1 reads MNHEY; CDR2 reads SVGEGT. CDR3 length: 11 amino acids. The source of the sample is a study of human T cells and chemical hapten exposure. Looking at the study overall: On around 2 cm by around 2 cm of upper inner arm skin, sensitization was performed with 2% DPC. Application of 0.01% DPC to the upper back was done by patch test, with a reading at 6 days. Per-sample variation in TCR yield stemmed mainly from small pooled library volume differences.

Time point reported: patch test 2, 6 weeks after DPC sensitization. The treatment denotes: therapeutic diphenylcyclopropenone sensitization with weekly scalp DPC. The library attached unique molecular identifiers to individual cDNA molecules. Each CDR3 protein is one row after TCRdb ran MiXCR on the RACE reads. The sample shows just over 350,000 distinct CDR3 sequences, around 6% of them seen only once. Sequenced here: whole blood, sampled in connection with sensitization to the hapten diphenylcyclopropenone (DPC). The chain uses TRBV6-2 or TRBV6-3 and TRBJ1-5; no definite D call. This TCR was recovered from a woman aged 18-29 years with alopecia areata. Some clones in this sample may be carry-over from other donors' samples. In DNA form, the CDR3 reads TGTGCCAGCAGCAGTGGGCAGCCCCAGCATTTT. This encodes CASSSGQPQHF.